The clone carrying this TCR beta chain was recorded only once. The sample is drawn from a study of blood T cell repertoires in COVID-19. On the study more broadly: Collection of acute and convalescent COVID-19 samples took place in the United States, Italy and Spain. In each case, the material was cDNA or gDNA derived from T cells, B-cell-depleted T cells, or PBMCs.

In the authors' methods: Cell counts per sample came from amplifying reference gene primers. Clones were sequenced by immunoSEQ multiplex PCR, and TCRdb holds only the in-frame ones, with some missing. That table supplies the V and J calls and clone size; D and trimming were determined from the DNA. The table lists roughly 27,000 clones, 75% to 95% of them singletons, with approximately 16% in the top ten. CDR1 is SGHNT and CDR2 is YYREEE in the germline V gene (reference sequence). The CDR3 is 14 amino acids. Trimming shortened V by 1 base and J by 7 bases, and 12 bases separated the two germline ends.

The material sequenced was peripheral blood. The chain uses TRBV5-4 and TRBJ2-1; perhaps TRBD1 as D (6 bases). The receptor was isolated from a human donor with active COVID-19. The donor label of this sample is uncertain. CDR3 bases: TGTGCCAGCAGCTTGAATACAGGGCCGAATGAGCAGTTCTTC. This sequence encodes CASSLNTGPNEQFF.